The entry that follows covers one T cell receptor beta chain sequence. This sample was included in a study of control samples from healthy donors and cancer patients. This table comes from immunoSEQ multiplex PCR, and its TCRdb copy is limited to in-frame clones, with some not included. This sample has 100,000 to 150,000 clones, with roughly 91% found just once. V was clipped by 5 bases and J by 0 bases, with 13 bases between them. Looked up from germline, CDR1 is SGHTA and CDR2 is FQGNSA. The CDR3 runs 15 residues. The rearrangement links TRBV7-2 to TRBJ1-2, with unresolved D. The receptor was isolated from a man aged 35 to 55 in good health. The sample consisted of blood. CDR3 sequence reads: CASSTRVAANYGYTF. CDR3 nucleotide sequence: TGTGCCAGCAGCACGAGGGTTGCAGCTAACTATGGCTACACCTTC.